Following are 20 T cell receptor beta chains from one sample sequenced in a study of T-cell reconstitution after alpha-beta-depleted transplantation in children. A library of TCRbeta sequences, prepared with unique molecular identifiers, was generated. TCRdb passed the PCR reads through MiXCR, listing each CDR3 protein once. The table has 610,000 or so distinct CDR3 sequences, over 20% seen once; the top ten hold under 45%. This sample comprised PBMCs, obtained before TCRalphabeta/CD19-depleted stem cell transplant. The receptors were gathered from a boy under two years old with Wiskott-Aldrich syndrome, due to receive a stem cell transplant.

This chain connects TRBV5-5 to TRBJ2-6; D uncertain. Germline V lookup: CDR1 SGHKS, CDR2 YYEKEE (reference sequence). This CDR3 comprises 16 residues. V was trimmed by 4 bases and J by 4 bases, leaving 15 bases between them. CDR3 in amino acids: CASSVSLATGANVLTF. As DNA, the CDR3 is TGTGCCAGCAGCGTATCTTTAGCAACCGGGGCCAACGTCCTGACTTTC.

The sample holds a few counts of this clonotype. The J gene is TRBJ1-2, the V gene TRBV10-3; no reliable D call. The CDR3 totals 11 residues. From germline, CDR1 is ENHRY and CDR2 SYGVKD. Between the trimmed V and J ends, which lost 2 bases and 6 bases, there was a span of 4 bases. The CDR3 nucleotides read TGTGCCATCAGTGAGAAGAATGGCTACACCTTC. This codes for CAISEKNGYTF.

The chain has TRBV15 and TRBJ1-5, with TRBD1 matching 9 bases. The CDR3 runs 15 residues. Per germline, CDR1 LNHNV and CDR2 YYDKDF (reference sequence). V trimming: 5 bases; J trimming: 3 bases; junction bases outside the gene matches: 5. The CDR3 loop is CATSAGQGHNQPQHF. The CDR3 DNA reads as TGTGCCACCAGCGCAGGACAGGGGCACAATCAGCCCCAGCATTTT. The whole variable domain, filled in from reference TRBV15 and TRBJ1-5, reads DAMVIQNPRYQVTQFGKPVTLSCSQTLNHNVMYWYQQKSSQAPKLLFHYYDKDFNNEADTPDNFQSRRPNTSFCFLDIRSPGLGDTAMYLCATSAGQGHNQPQHFGDGTRLSIL.

The table lists this clonotype with a count of one. CDR3 DNA sequence: TGTGCCAGTAGTAATCGAGGTCATGAGCAGTTCTTC. Translation gives CASSNRGHEQFF. This sequence joins TRBV19 and TRBJ2-1; D remains unclear. The CDR3 is 12 amino acids. The V and J ends lost 4 bases and 8 bases respectively, with 9 bases between them. Per germline, CDR1 LNHDA and CDR2 SQIVND (reference sequence).

This clonotype appeared a single time. The chain combines TRBV10-3 with TRBJ2-1; no clear D. Germline CDR1 and CDR2: ENHRY and SYGVKD. V was cut by 2 bases and J by 6 bases, with 11 bases left in between. This CDR3 region has 14 residues. The CDR3 DNA follows: TGTGCCATCAGTGAGGGGCTCAGCCGCAATGAGCAGTTCTTC. It yields the protein CAISEGLSRNEQFF.

The V call is TRBV3-1, the J call TRBJ1-1; D remains ambiguous. V lost 3 bases to trimming and J lost 1 base, with 15 bases between them. The CDR3 covers 16 residues. Germline V gene sequence: CDR1 LGHDT, CDR2 YNNKEL (reference sequence). The CDR3 region has the DNA TGTGCCAGCAGCCAGCGGGGAGGACGGCCGAACACTGAAGCTTTCTTT. It is translated as CASSQRGGRPNTEAFF.

V gene TRBV4-2 combines with J gene TRBJ1-4; D gene uncertain. This CDR3 has 13 residues. Trimming removed 0 bases from V and 8 bases from J, with 7 bases in between. The germline V gene has CDR1 LGHNA and CDR2 YNFKEQ. The CDR3 region has the DNA TGTGCCAGCAGCCAAGATCGAAGGGAAAAACTGTTTTTT. It specifies CASSQDRREKLFF.

The V call is TRBV5-6, the J call TRBJ2-7; TRBD1 might be the D (6 bases). V lost 0 bases and J lost 5, with 18 bases in between. The germline CDR1 and CDR2 sequences are SGHDT and YYEEEE. The CDR3 runs to 16 residues. CDR3 sequence: CASSLDITGTSNEQYF. The CDR3 nucleotides read TGTGCCAGCAGCTTGGATATTACCGGGACAAGTAACGAGCAGTACTTC.

The rearrangement joins TRBV7-9 to TRBJ2-2; no clear D gene. Germline assignment: CDR1 SEHNR and CDR2 FQNEAQ (reference sequence). Between the trimmed V and J ends, which lost 6 bases and 2 bases, there was a span of 16 bases. The CDR3 runs to 16 residues. Written as DNA, the CDR3 is TGTGCCAGCAGTACTACGGCCGGCGGAAACACCGGGGAGCTGTTTTTT. Encoded protein: CASSTTAGGNTGELFF.

In its sample, this clonotype was seen a few times. For the CDR3, the DNA is TGCAGCGTCGGGACTAGCGGGAGGGCCCAACCGACGGGGGCCGGGGAGCTGTTTTTT. It specifies CSVGTSGRAQPTGAGELFF. The rearrangement joins TRBV29-1 to TRBJ2-2; TRBD2 aligns across 16 bases. The CDR3 has 19 residues. V gave up 6 bases and J gave up 6 bases; unmatched junction bases: 16. Germline-derived CDR1 and CDR2 are SQVTM and ANQGSEA.

The chain joins TRBV12-3 or TRBV12-4 to TRBJ2-7; D remains ambiguous. The V and J ends lost 8 bases and 7 bases respectively, with 18 bases between them. The CDR3 is 13 amino acids. The CDR3 here is CASSPGSVGEQYF. The CDR3 nucleotides read TGTGCCAGCTCCCCCGGCTCTGTCGGGGAGCAGTACTTC.

The gene calls are TRBV12-3 or TRBV12-4 and TRBJ1-1; TRBD1 agrees at 7 bases. V was pared by 5 bases and J by 8 bases, with 8 bases of the junction left unmatched. This CDR3 contains 13 residues. The CDR3 nucleotides read TGTGCCAGCAGTCTCCAATACAGGGGAGAAGCTTTCTTT. It specifies CASSLQYRGEAFF.

This clonotype was observed a handful of times. The rearrangement joins TRBV9 to TRBJ2-2; tentatively, D is TRBD2 (5 bases). This CDR3 has 15 residues. The V end lost 1 base, the J end lost 4 bases, and 11 bases lay between the germline ends. CDR1 and CDR2 from the germline V gene are SGDLS and YYNGEE. CDR3 DNA sequence: TGTGCCAGCAGCGTAAGTTTCCGGGGCACCGGGGAGCTGTTTTTT. Its translation: CASSVSFRGTGELFF. The full variable domain, rest sourced from reference TRBV9 and TRBJ2-2, is DSGVTQTPKHLITATGQRVTLRCSPRSGDLSVYWYQQSLDQGLQFLIQYYNGEERAKGNILERFSAQQFPDLHSELNLSSLELGDSALYFCASSVSFRGTGELFFGEGSRLTVL.

The V call is TRBV20-1, the J call TRBJ1-3, with TRBD1 matching over 9 bases. Germline trimming cut 5 bases from V and 3 bases from J; bases unmatched to any gene: 11. Per the germline V gene, CDR1 is DFQATT and CDR2 is SNEGSKA (reference sequence). The CDR3 is 16 amino acids. CDR3 sequence (DNA): TGCAGTGCTGAACCGGGACAGGGAACGAATGGAAACACCATATATTTT. Translated: CSAEPGQGTNGNTIYF.

This clonotype was recorded a few times. The rearrangement uses TRBV20-1 and TRBJ2-1; 8 positions agree with TRBD2. Germline values: CDR1 DFQATT, CDR2 SNEGSKA (reference sequence). V lost 1 base, J lost 8 bases, and 13 bases stayed unmatched. The CDR3 sequence is 16 residues long. The DNA for the CDR3 is TGCAGTGCTAGAGGCCCGGGGGGTAGCGGGACGGATGAGCAGTTCTTC. Translated: CSARGPGGSGTDEQFF.

The V gene is TRBV5-1, the J gene TRBJ2-1; D is unclear. V was clipped by 0 bases and J by 12 bases, with 10 bases between them. CDR1 is SGHRS, CDR2 YFSETQ, per germline. The CDR3 contains 12 residues. The CDR3 DNA follows: TGCGCCAGCAGCTTGGATCTAAGTGGGCAGTTCTTC. Residues: CASSLDLSGQFF.

This clonotype was found a few times. The V gene is TRBV28, the J gene TRBJ2-3, with D uncertain. Trimming took off 6 bases at V and 5 bases at J, with 6 bases between the two ends. CDR3 size: 11 residues. The V gene's germline CDR1 is MDHEN and CDR2 SYDVKM. The DNA for the CDR3 is TGTGCCAGCAGCCGAGAAGATACGCAGTATTTT. Amino acids: CASSREDTQYF.

In its sample, this clonotype was seen a few times. J is TRBJ2-2 and V is TRBV5-1; D could derive from TRBD1 or TRBD2 (5 bases each). Trimming cost V 1 base and J 7 bases, with 11 bases left between them. The CDR3 has 14 amino acids. Germline CDR1 is SGHRS and CDR2 is YFSETQ. DNA for the CDR3: TGCGCCAGCAGCTTGAGTGAGGGGAGCGGGGAGCTGTTTTTT. It yields the protein CASSLSEGSGELFF.

The rearrangement links TRBV27 to TRBJ2-2; D may be TRBD1 (5 bases). The CDR3 length is 12 residues. Germline CDR1 is MNHEY and CDR2 is SMNVEV (reference sequence). The germline V and J ends were trimmed by 6 bases and 16 bases, with 18 bases remaining between them. CDR3: CASSQGARRPFF. The DNA for the CDR3 is TGTGCCAGCAGCCAAGGGGCGCGAAGGCCGTTTTTT.

J is TRBJ2-2 and V is TRBV28, with no clear D. The CDR3 spans 12 residues. Between the trimmed V and J ends, which lost 7 bases and 6 bases, there was a span of 9 bases. CDR1 is MDHEN, CDR2 SYDVKM, per germline. CDR3: CASTTLSGELFF. Written as DNA, the CDR3 is TGTGCCAGCACTACTCTGTCCGGGGAGCTGTTTTTT.